This TCR beta chain is from a study of blood T cell repertoires in COVID-19. Study context: There were acute and convalescent COVID-19 samples, and they came from the United States, Italy and Spain. T cells, B-cell-depleted T cells, or PBMCs provided the cDNA or gDNA that served as material.

The CDR3 extends over 17 amino acids. In germline, CDR1 is SGHDN, CDR2 FVKESK. V shed 4 bases, J shed 3 bases, and the junction held 9 bases outside the gene matches. The method was immunoSEQ multiplex PCR; TCRdb's version includes in-frame clones alone and lacks a portion of them. The sample holds around 320,000 clones, 90% to 95% seen once. This study enrolled people aged about 18 to 95 from 20 to 25 US geographic areas. Within 2 weeks before study entry, exposed participants met a COVID-19 case. Sequences were obtained from PBMCs or T cells enriched from blood (not recorded which). The receptor was isolated from a woman in her 30s who had been exposed to COVID-19. The rearrangement links TRBV14 to TRBJ2-3; 11 positions agree with TRBD2. CDR3 DNA sequence: TGTGCCAGCAGCCCATGGACTAGCGGGCCCACGACAGATACGCAGTATTTT. This translates into CASSPWTSGPTTDTQYF.